This T cell receptor (beta chain) emerged from a study of T cell changes during pregnancy in multiple sclerosis. The method was immunoSEQ multiplex PCR; TCRdb's version includes in-frame clones alone and lacks a portion of them. The sample contains tens of thousands of clones, approximately 90% of which appear only once. Trimming took 1 base from V and 11 from J, leaving 14 bases between them. CDR1 and CDR2 (germline): MNHNS, SASEGT. This CDR3 has 14 residues. The sequence derives from a female donor in good health, enrolled as a control in a pregnancy study. The sequences come from CD4+ T cells from peripheral blood mononuclear cells, collected after pregnancy. V and J are TRBV6-1 and TRBJ1-4; no clear D gene. In DNA form, the CDR3 reads TGTGCCAGCAGTGAAGGAACGGAGGGCTCGAAACTGTTTTTT. Translated: CASSEGTEGSKLFF.